This paragraph covers one TCR beta chain sequence. Its specificity is not known. This sample is part of a study of beta chain features in type 1 diabetes. Study results and limitations: The study found moderately but significantly shorter TCRB CDR3s in all four CD4+ subsets of Type 1 diabetes patients. A PCR bias possibly favoring shorter templates would apply equally to patients and controls. The study found fewer insertions and more deletions at VDJ junctions in type 1 diabetes patients. Sequencing the cDNA could make cells with high TCR expression show up more than they should.

Expressed TCRB transcripts were sequenced after all isolated RNA was converted to cDNA. This table comes from immunoSEQ multiplex PCR, and its TCRdb copy is limited to in-frame clones, with some not included. This sample yields over 40,000 clones, of which roughly 49% are seen a single time; roughly 2% belongs to the top ten. The clonotype originates from a woman younger than 30 in good health. Sequencing was done on a sample of Tregs from blood.

The CDR3 here is CASSLALTSSSSYNEQFF. For the CDR3, the DNA is TGTGCCAGCAGCTTAGCCTTAACTAGCTCGAGCTCCTACAATGAGCAGTTCTTC. The chain uses TRBV2 and TRBJ2-1, with a possible D match to TRBD2 (6 bases). Trimming took off 6 bases at V and 0 bases at J, with 21 bases between the two ends. The CDR3 is 18 amino acids. CDR1 and CDR2 (germline): SNHLY, FYNNEI.